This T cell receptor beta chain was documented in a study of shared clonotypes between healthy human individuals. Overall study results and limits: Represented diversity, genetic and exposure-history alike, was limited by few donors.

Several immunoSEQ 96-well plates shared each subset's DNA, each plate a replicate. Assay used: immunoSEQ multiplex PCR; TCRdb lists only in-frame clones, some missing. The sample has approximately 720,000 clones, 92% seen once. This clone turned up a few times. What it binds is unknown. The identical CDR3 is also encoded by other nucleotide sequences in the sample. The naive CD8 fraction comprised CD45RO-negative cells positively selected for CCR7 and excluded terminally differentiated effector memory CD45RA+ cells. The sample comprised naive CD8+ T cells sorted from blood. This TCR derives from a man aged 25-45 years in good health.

CDR3 nucleotide sequence: TGTGCCAGCAGGGGCACTGAAGCTTTCTTT. Encoded protein: CASRGTEAFF. V and J are TRBV2 and TRBJ1-1; D remains ambiguous. Germline CDR1 and CDR2: SNHLY and FYNNEI. V lost 6 bases and J lost 4, with 3 bases in between. The CDR3 sequence is 10 residues long.